This T cell receptor beta chain was documented in a study of OX40 agonist ivuxolimab in advanced cancers. In the study overall: Patients got intravenous ivuxolimab at 0.01 to 10 mg/kg every 2 weeks. General study points: Expansion of clones was among the lowest in partial responders at 0.1-3.0 mg/kg.

Sequenced by immunoSEQ multiplex PCR; TCRdb stores in-frame clones only, minus some. Here the sample spans 60,000 to 70,000 clones, just over 85% being singletons. Germline-derived CDR1 and CDR2 are SEHNR and FQNEAQ (reference sequence). CDR3 length equals 14 residues. V was pared by 5 bases and J by 8 bases, with 8 bases of the junction left unmatched. This clone was detected once. Its cognate antigen is unknown. The specimen was CD4+ or CD8+ T cells sorted from blood, collected in a trial of the OX40 agonist ivuxolimab. J is TRBJ1-4 and V is TRBV7-9; 7 bases map to TRBD1. The receptor was isolated from an adult with an advanced solid tumor such as melanoma, head and neck, liver or kidney cancer. CDR3 region: CASSATGVGEKLFF. The CDR3 region has the DNA TGTGCCAGCAGCGCAACAGGGGTAGGGGAAAAACTGTTTTTT.